The clone carrying this TCR beta chain has more than one count but fewer than ten. Individual cDNA molecules were tagged with unique molecular identifiers, the study reported. TCRdb recomputed calls from the 5' RACE reads with MiXCR, one row per CDR3 protein. The sample includes about 64,000 distinct CDR3 sequences, approximately 12% of them seen just once. The data originate from a study of early T cells in non-severe SARS-CoV-2 infection. On the study more broadly: Whole-blood bulk RNA, unsorted, was sequenced, and chains were unpaired.

This CDR3 contains 15 residues. Germline lookup yields CDR1 SGHTA and CDR2 FQGNSA. The V end lost 1 base, the J end lost 4 bases, and 13 bases lay between the germline ends. Sequencing was performed on whole blood, taken at baseline. This clonotype was obtained from an adult who was a healthcare worker with PCR-confirmed SARS-CoV-2 infection or an uninfected control (not recorded which). This chain uses TRBV7-2 with TRBJ1-1; D possibly corresponds to TRBD1 (5 bases). The CDR3 DNA follows: TGTGCCAGCAGCTTAGATGGCCAGAGGGGCACTGAAGCTTTCTTT. It encodes CASSLDGQRGTEAFF.